Presented here are 22 T cell receptor beta chains from one specimen sequenced in a study of cytomegalovirus exposure and HLA in healthy donors. The PCR used 60 Vbeta and 13 Jbeta primers. The table came from immunoSEQ multiplex PCR; TCRdb's copy has only in-frame clones and leaves some out. The listing records under 200,000 clones. Sequences were obtained from PBMCs. Receptors originate from a young man in good health and CMV-seronegative.

J is TRBJ1-2 and V is TRBV6-5, with D perhaps matching TRBD1 (6 bases). V lost 5 bases and J 8 bases, leaving 18 bases between the germline ends. CDR3 size: 14 residues. Germline V lookup: CDR1 MNHEY, CDR2 SVGAGI. The DNA for the CDR3 is TGTGCCAGCAGTCCCGGGACAACCCGAGAAGGCTACACCTTC. Protein product: CASSPGTTREGYTF.

The genes are TRBV6-4 and TRBJ2-3; 9 nucleotides line up with TRBD1. V was clipped by 0 bases and J by 8 bases; unmatched bases: 0. Germline-derived CDR1 and CDR2 are MRHNA and SNTAGT. The CDR3 totals 13 residues. The CDR3, as DNA: TGTGCCAGCAGTGACTCGGGACAGGGTACGCAGTATTTT. Protein: CASSDSGQGTQYF.

The chain has TRBV11-1 and TRBJ2-3; TRBD2 agrees at 7 bases. V was clipped by 5 bases and J by 3 bases; unmatched bases: 5. The germline CDR1 and CDR2 sequences are SGHAT and FQDESV (reference sequence). The CDR3 is made up of 14 amino acids. In nucleotides, the CDR3 is TGTGCCAGCAGCCGATTACTAGCGACAGATACGCAGTATTTT. It translates to CASSRLLATDTQYF.

V usage is TRBV19 and J usage is TRBJ2-7; D call uncertain. The germline gives CDR1 LNHDA, CDR2 SQIVND (reference sequence). The CDR3 extends over 16 amino acids. The V gene lost 1 base and the J gene lost 0 bases, with 13 bases spanning the gap. The CDR3 sequence: CASSIGGQHYSYEQYF. Written as DNA, the CDR3 is TGTGCCAGTAGTATAGGAGGCCAACATTACTCCTACGAGCAGTACTTC.

This CDR3 reads CASSYSSGSSTDTQYF. The CDR3 region has the DNA TGTGCCAGCAGTTACTCCAGCGGGTCTAGCACAGATACGCAGTATTTT. This chain links TRBV6-5 with TRBJ2-3; TRBD2 is a possible D gene (6 bases). CDR1 MNHEY and CDR2 SVGAGI come from the germline V gene. CDR3 length: 16 amino acids. Trimming pared 0 bases from V and 0 bases from J, leaving 10 bases between.

This chain links TRBV5-1 with TRBJ2-5; the match to TRBD2 covers 9 bases. Trimming removed 1 base from V and 5 bases from J; junction bases left unmatched: 6. This CDR3 contains 15 residues. Germline loops: CDR1 SGHRS, CDR2 YFSETQ. DNA for the CDR3: TGCGCCAGCAGCTTGACTAGCGGGTTGGGGGAGACCCAGTACTTC. It yields the protein CASSLTSGLGETQYF.

Worth noting for this clone: Relative to the germline gene, one junction end is altered; a read error may explain this. This sequence joins TRBV10-3 and TRBJ2-5; 10 nucleotides match TRBD2. From germline, CDR1 is ENHRY and CDR2 SYGVKD. The CDR3 has 17 residues. The CDR3: CAISERELAGTQDTQYF. The CDR3 coding sequence is TGTGCCATCAGTGAGCGGGAACTAGCGGGAACCCAAGATACCCAGTACTTC.

The gene calls are TRBV6-5 and TRBJ1-5, with 8 bases aligning to TRBD1. The V and J ends lost 2 bases and 4 bases, in that order; junction bases with no gene match: 1. Germline V CDR1 and CDR2: MNHEY, SVGAGI. The CDR3 is 14 residues long. The CDR3 DNA reads TGTGCCAGCAGTTACGGACAGGGTAATCAGCCCCAGCATTTT. This sequence encodes CASSYGQGNQPQHF.

The chain combines TRBV6-5 with TRBJ1-2; TRBD1 matches 8 bases. Unmatched junction bases numbered 8, after V lost 10 bases and J lost 4 bases. The CDR3 runs 13 residues. Germline V lookup: CDR1 MNHEY, CDR2 SVGAGI. The CDR3: CATEPGGGYGYTF. In nucleotides, the CDR3 is TGTGCCACCGAACCAGGGGGCGGCTATGGCTACACCTTC.

The gene calls are TRBV7-2 and TRBJ1-1, with D hard to call. Germline CDR1 is SGHTA and CDR2 is FQGNSA. Deletions cut 1 base from V and 5 bases from J, with 11 bases between. This CDR3 contains 14 residues. The CDR3 loop reads CASSLGGVMTEAFF. CDR3 bases: TGTGCCAGCAGCTTAGGCGGGGTTATGACTGAAGCTTTCTTT.

The V and J genes are TRBV6-5 and TRBJ1-4; 10 bases agree with TRBD1. The CDR3 length is 14 residues. Trimming cost V 6 bases and J 8 bases; bases outside gene matches: 6. Germline V gene sequence: CDR1 MNHEY, CDR2 SVGAGI. This CDR3 is CASSLDRGHEKLFF. The CDR3, as DNA: TGTGCCAGCAGCCTCGACAGGGGGCACGAAAAACTGTTTTTT.

The V gene is TRBV27, the J gene TRBJ1-5, with no clear D. Germline values: CDR1 MNHEY, CDR2 SMNVEV (reference sequence). This CDR3 spans 17 amino acids. Trimming pared 9 bases from V and 0 bases from J, leaving 21 bases between. The CDR3 region is CASAERSPPYSNQPQHF. CDR3 coding DNA: TGTGCCAGTGCAGAGAGGAGCCCCCCATATAGCAATCAGCCCCAGCATTTT.

This chain joins TRBV10-3 and TRBJ2-7; the D is unclear. CDR3 length: 16 amino acids. CDR1 is ENHRY, CDR2 SYGVKD, per germline. V was shortened by 2 bases and J by 4 bases, with 18 bases between the two germline ends. The CDR3 sequence: CAISEVVALPLYEQYF. The CDR3 nucleotides read TGTGCCATCAGTGAGGTTGTAGCCTTGCCCTTATACGAGCAGTACTTC.

This sequence joins TRBV6-4 and TRBJ2-1; D possibly corresponds to TRBD2 (5 bases). The CDR3 runs to 12 residues. Per germline, CDR1 MRHNA and CDR2 SNTAGT. The V gene lost 3 bases and the J gene lost 5 bases, with 5 bases spanning the gap. CDR3 in amino acids: CASSEGDNEQFF. CDR3 DNA sequence: TGTGCCAGCAGTGAGGGAGACAATGAGCAGTTCTTC.

The rearrangement uses TRBV6-1 and TRBJ1-5; D might be TRBD1 (6 bases). CDR3 length: 13 residues. Trimming cost V 5 bases and J 4 bases, with 9 bases left between them. Germline V lookup: CDR1 MNHNS, CDR2 SASEGT. The CDR3 DNA sequence: TGTGCCAGCAGTCAGGGGAGAAATCAGCCCCAGCATTTT. Translated: CASSQGRNQPQHF.

V is TRBV21-1 and J is TRBJ2-1; TRBD2 is taken as the D call from the table, unchecked against the DNA. TRBV21-1 is labeled a pseudogene. This CDR3 spans 16 amino acids. The CDR3 reads CASSKTANWRTRPQFF. CDR3 DNA: TGTGCCAGCAGCAAAACGGCGAATTGGCGGACTAGGCCCCAGTTCTTC.

The V and J genes are TRBV28 and TRBJ1-1, with a tentative D call TRBD1 (6 bases). Germline V gene lookup returns CDR1 MDHEN and CDR2 SYDVKM. V shed 2 bases and J shed 2 bases, with 12 bases lying between them. The CDR3 runs 15 residues. The CDR3 loop is CASSLGRGHNTEAFF. In nucleotides, the CDR3 is TGTGCCAGCAGTTTAGGTAGGGGACACAACACTGAAGCTTTCTTT.

The J gene is TRBJ2-6, the V gene TRBV6-5; D is perhaps TRBD2 (6 bases). Trimming stripped 7 bases from V and 2 bases from J, with 12 bases between. Germline-derived CDR1 and CDR2 are MNHEY and SVGAGI. The CDR3 runs 15 residues. The CDR3 nucleotides read TGTGCCAGCAACGGGGGTGAGGCTGGGGCCAACGTCCTGACTTTC. It encodes CASNGGEAGANVLTF.

The genes are TRBV10-3 and TRBJ2-4; 11 positions match TRBD1. CDR3 length: 17 amino acids. J was trimmed by 3 bases and V by 5 bases; bases with no gene match: 9. CDR1 and CDR2 (germline): ENHRY, SYGVKD. CDR3 DNA: TGTGCCATCAGTCAGGACAGGGGGCTCGGAGGCAAAAACATTCAGTACTTC. This encodes CAISQDRGLGGKNIQYF.

The V gene is TRBV7-2, the J gene TRBJ1-3; D call uncertain. The CDR3 loop spans 13 amino acids. Trimming shortened V by 5 bases and J by 11 bases, and 16 bases separated the two germline ends. Germline CDR1 is SGHTA and CDR2 is FQGNSA. The CDR3 sequence: CASSPRRSRAIYF. The CDR3 DNA reads TGTGCCAGCAGCCCCCGGAGGAGCCGGGCCATATATTTT.

The chain recombines TRBV7-9 with TRBJ2-7; 9 positions agree with TRBD2. V was pared by 1 base and J by 0 bases, with 13 bases of the junction left unmatched. There are 19 residues in the CDR3. Germline CDR1 reads SEHNR; CDR2 reads FQNEAQ (reference sequence). Written as DNA, the CDR3 is TGTGCCAGCAGCTTAGTTCTGACTGGCGGGAGGGGCATCTCCTACGAGCAGTACTTC. Its protein product is CASSLVLTGGRGISYEQYF.

This chain connects TRBV11-3 to TRBJ1-1, with D possibly matching TRBD1 (6 bases). Germline V gene lookup returns CDR1 SGHNT and CDR2 YENEEA. This CDR3 contains 14 residues. Trimming cost V 5 bases and J 0 bases, with 10 bases left between them. The CDR3 reads CASSPAGVNTEAFF. In nucleotides, the CDR3 is TGTGCCAGCAGCCCCGCAGGGGTGAACACTGAAGCTTTCTTT.